The 27 T cell receptor beta chains in this list originate from one sample, sequenced in a study of CD8+CD57+ T cells in acquired aplastic anemia. By flow cytometry, patients selected for sequencing had shown an expansion of CD8+CD57+ cells. Profiling that covered TCR beta VDJ and CDR3 relied on genomic DNA as its template. Via MiXCR, TCRdb re-called the reads, giving one row per CDR3 protein. The data show some 200,000 distinct CDR3 sequences, approximately 50% seen once. Sequenced material: sorted CD4+, CD8+, or CD8+CD57+ T cells (not recorded which) from PBMCs. The receptors shown here come from a human donor with aplastic anemia.

This chain uses TRBV7-9 with TRBJ2-7; 8 bases align to TRBD1. This CDR3 region has 12 residues. Germline V gene lookup returns CDR1 SEHNR and CDR2 FQNEAQ (reference sequence). Trimming removed 8 bases from V and 4 bases from J; junction bases left unmatched: 4. The CDR3 is CASVTGAYEQYF. The CDR3 DNA reads as TGTGCCAGCGTGACAGGGGCGTACGAGCAGTACTTC.

Many counts were recorded for this clonotype. V and J are TRBV19 and TRBJ1-5; a possible D gene is TRBD1 (5 bases). V was clipped by 5 bases and J by 2 bases, with 13 bases between them. The CDR3 totals 15 residues. Looked up from germline, CDR1 is LNHDA and CDR2 is SQIVND (reference sequence). CDR3 in amino acids: CASSQGAVRNQPQHF. In nucleotides, the CDR3 is TGTGCCAGTAGTCAAGGGGCGGTTCGCAATCAGCCCCAGCATTTT.

This clonotype was counted between two and nine times. V usage is TRBV7-9 and J usage is TRBJ1-1, with D unresolved. The CDR3 covers 11 residues. The germline CDR1 and CDR2 sequences are SEHNR and FQNEAQ (reference sequence). V dropped 1 base and J dropped 8 bases, with 5 bases sitting between them. The CDR3 is CASSLGREAFF. The CDR3 nucleotides read TGTGCCAGCAGCTTAGGCAGAGAAGCTTTCTTT.

The V and J genes are TRBV15 and TRBJ2-5; tentatively, D is TRBD1 or TRBD2 (6 bases each). This CDR3 has 15 residues. The V and J ends lost 0 bases and 4 bases respectively, with 12 bases between them. Germline CDR1 LNHNV, CDR2 YYDKDF (reference sequence). CDR3 amino acids: CATSRDKGGSETQYF. DNA for the CDR3: TGTGCCACCAGCAGAGATAAGGGGGGCTCAGAGACCCAGTACTTC.

CDR3 sequence reads: CSVESRSNYGYTF. CDR3 coding DNA: TGCAGCGTTGAATCTCGATCTAACTATGGCTACACCTTC. This chain joins TRBV29-1 and TRBJ1-2; D unclear. In germline, CDR1 is SQVTM, CDR2 ANQGSEA. The CDR3 spans 13 residues. The V and J ends lost 2 bases and 0 bases respectively, with 7 bases between them.

V is TRBV5-1 and J is TRBJ2-3, with D possibly being TRBD1 (6 bases). CDR1 and CDR2 from the germline V gene are SGHRS and YFSETQ. This CDR3 is built from 15 residues. Trimming removed 4 bases from V and 2 bases from J, with 14 bases in between. CDR3 coding DNA: TGCGCCAGCAGCCCCCGGGACACCCCCACAGATACGCAGTATTTT. Translated, it gives CASSPRDTPTDTQYF.

The V call is TRBV7-3, the J call TRBJ2-5, with TRBD1 identical over 12 bases. Germline CDR1 is SGHTA and CDR2 is FQGTGA. Germline trimming cut 2 bases from V and 5 bases from J; bases unmatched to any gene: 3. The CDR3 consists of 15 residues. Here the CDR3 DNA reads TGTGCCAGCAGCTTATACGGGACAGGGGGCGAGACCCAGTACTTC. Its protein product is CASSLYGTGGETQYF.

J is TRBJ2-5 and V is TRBV19, with D hard to call. This CDR3 is 14 amino acids long. Per germline, CDR1 LNHDA and CDR2 SQIVND (reference sequence). The ends were cut back, 3 bases at V and 1 base at J, with 9 bases in the middle. CDR3: CASSILLFQETQYF. The CDR3 coding sequence is TGTGCCAGTAGTATCTTACTCTTCCAAGAGACCCAGTACTTC.

In its sample, this clonotype was seen many times. The rearrangement uses TRBV7-3 and TRBJ2-1, with TRBD2 as a possible D gene (5 bases). The V gene lost 0 bases and the J gene lost 0 bases, with 9 bases spanning the gap. In germline, CDR1 is SGHTA, CDR2 FQGTGA. The CDR3 loop spans 16 amino acids. CDR3 nucleotide sequence: TGTGCCAGCAGCTTAACATCCGGGGTCTCCTACAATGAGCAGTTCTTC. Its protein is CASSLTSGVSYNEQFF.

This chain uses TRBV25-1 with TRBJ1-1; D may be TRBD1 (6 bases). Trimming pared 4 bases from V and 2 bases from J, leaving 14 bases between. This CDR3 spans 15 amino acids. The germline CDR1 and CDR2 sequences are MGHDK and SYGVNS. This chain's CDR3 is CASSAWGPVNTEAFF. In DNA form, the CDR3 reads TGTGCCAGCAGTGCTTGGGGGCCGGTTAACACTGAAGCTTTCTTT.

This clonotype was picked up a small number of times. This rearrangement joins TRBV25-1 to TRBJ1-4; D uncertain. V was clipped by 7 bases and J by 5 bases, with 11 bases between them. Germline V gene data show CDR1 as MGHDK and CDR2 as SYGVNS. The CDR3 covers 13 residues. For the CDR3, the DNA is TGTGCCAGCAATGGCCGGAGAAATGAAAAACTGTTTTTT. As protein: CASNGRRNEKLFF.

This sequence joins TRBV7-9 and TRBJ2-7, with 9 bases that match TRBD2. This CDR3 has 15 amino acids. Germline V CDR1 and CDR2: SEHNR, FQNEAQ (reference sequence). V trimming: 5 bases; J trimming: 3 bases; junction bases outside the gene matches: 8. The CDR3 DNA reads as TGTGCCAGCAGCCCGTATAGCGGGAGCATCTACGAGCAGTACTTC. This encodes CASSPYSGSIYEQYF.

The chain recombines TRBV2 with TRBJ2-3; D is perhaps TRBD1 or TRBD2 (6 bases each). Germline V gives CDR1 SNHLY, CDR2 FYNNEI. The V end was cut by 8 bases, the J end by 9 bases, with 12 bases between. The CDR3 spans 11 residues. The CDR3 is CASPLGGTQYF. For the CDR3, the DNA is TGTGCCAGCCCTTTAGGGGGGACGCAGTATTTT. Full variable domain (outside the CDR3, taken from reference TRBV2 and TRBJ2-3): EPEVTQTPSHQVTQMGQEVILRCVPISNHLYFYWYRQILGQKVEFLVSFYNNEISEKSEIFDDQFSVERPDGSNFTLKIRSTKLEDSAMYFCASPLGGTQYFGPGTRLTVL.

The CDR3 DNA reads TGTGCCAGCAGCTTAGATGGCGGGGGGGCCTACGAGCAGTACTTC. This gives the protein CASSLDGGGAYEQYF. V and J are TRBV11-2 and TRBJ2-7; 9 nucleotides agree with TRBD2. V gave up 0 bases and J gave up 2 bases; unmatched junction bases: 2. The CDR3 length is 15 residues. CDR1 is SGHAT and CDR2 is FQNNGV in the germline V gene.

The chain recombines TRBV12-3 or TRBV12-4 with TRBJ2-7, with D tentatively TRBD1 (6 bases). The CDR3 runs to 12 residues. V gave up 3 bases and J gave up 6 bases, with 9 bases separating them. CDR3 protein: CASSFSGVEQYF. CDR3 DNA: TGTGCCAGCAGTTTCTCAGGGGTCGAGCAGTACTTC.

The V gene is TRBV7-3, the J gene TRBJ2-3; D is unclear. The CDR3 extends over 14 amino acids. Per germline, CDR1 SGHTA and CDR2 FQGTGA. Trimming took off 6 bases at V and 6 bases at J, with 16 bases between the two ends. CDR3 protein: CASRISGVFDTQYF. The CDR3, as DNA: TGTGCCAGCAGGATCTCTGGAGTGTTTGATACGCAGTATTTT.

CDR3 bases: TGTGCCAGCAGTGAGGGGTCCTACGAGCAGTACTTC. It specifies CASSEGSYEQYF. This chain connects TRBV2 to TRBJ2-7; no clear D. V was clipped by 3 bases and J by 1 base, with 4 bases between them. The CDR3 length is 12 residues. Germline-derived CDR1 and CDR2 are SNHLY and FYNNEI.

This clonotype was seen at least ten times. The rearrangement joins TRBV5-1 to TRBJ1-6; D not certain. The CDR3 totals 15 residues. V dropped 0 bases and J dropped 11 bases, with 15 bases sitting between them. Germline loops: CDR1 SGHRS, CDR2 YFSETQ. The CDR3 nucleotides read TGCGCCAGCAGCTTGGGGTGGAGCGGTATGGCACCCCTCCACTTT. Translated, it gives CASSLGWSGMAPLHF.

Here the CDR3 reads CASMQGAGGSPLHF. CDR3 coding DNA: TGTGCCAGTATGCAAGGTGCGGGGGGTTCACCCCTCCACTTT. This rearrangement joins TRBV19 to TRBJ1-6, with D perhaps TRBD1 (5 bases). With 7 bases removed from V and 9 bases from J, the gap between germline ends came to 16 bases. This CDR3 spans 14 amino acids. The germline V gene has CDR1 LNHDA and CDR2 SQIVND (reference sequence). Based on the CDR3 plus reference TRBV19 and TRBJ1-6, the full variable domain is DGGITQSPKYLFRKEGQNVTLSCEQNLNHDAMYWYRQDPGQGLRLIYYSQIVNDFQKGDIAEGYSVSREKKESFPLTVTSAQKNPTAFYLCASMQGAGGSPLHFGNGTRLTVT.

The CDR3 region has the DNA TGTGCCAGCAGACGGACACAGAACACCGGGGAGCTGTTTTTT. Its protein product is CASRRTQNTGELFF. This sequence joins TRBV9 and TRBJ2-2; D may be TRBD1 (5 bases). CDR1 and CDR2 from the germline V gene are SGDLS and YYNGEE. Trimming pared 5 bases from V and 1 base from J, leaving 9 bases between. The CDR3 has 14 amino acids. Combining the CDR3 with reference TRBV9 and TRBJ2-2 gives the whole variable domain DSGVTQTPKHLITATGQRVTLRCSPRSGDLSVYWYQQSLDQGLQFLIQYYNGEERAKGNILERFSAQQFPDLHSELNLSSLELGDSALYFCASRRTQNTGELFFGEGSRLTVL.

A few counts support this clonotype. DNA for the CDR3: TGTGCCAGCAGTTCCGGGACACTTGGAAACACCATATATTTT. Protein: CASSSGTLGNTIYF. V is TRBV25-1 and J is TRBJ1-3; perhaps TRBD1 as D (6 bases). Trimming left V 5 bases short and J 3 bases short, with 11 bases between. This CDR3 region has 14 residues. Germline CDR1 and CDR2: MGHDK and SYGVNS.

Only a few counts were recorded for this clonotype. The gene calls are TRBV10-3 and TRBJ2-7; 10 nucleotides align to TRBD2. The CDR3 totals 14 residues. Germline assignment: CDR1 ENHRY and CDR2 SYGVKD. After removal of 5 bases from V and 5 bases from J, the junction contained 6 bases not matched to a gene. The CDR3 sequence: CAISPGLAFHEQYF. CDR3 sequence (DNA): TGTGCCATCAGTCCGGGACTAGCGTTTCACGAGCAGTACTTC.

The chain is built from TRBV7-3 and TRBJ2-1; 12 bases map to TRBD2. CDR1 and CDR2 (germline): SGHTA, FQGTGA. Trimming cost V 6 bases and J 10 bases; bases outside gene matches: 7. CDR3 length: 14 residues. CDR3 amino acids: CASRLAGGLPEQFF. The CDR3 DNA is TGTGCCAGCAGACTAGCGGGAGGCTTGCCGGAGCAGTTCTTC.

The chain has TRBV6-1 and TRBJ2-7; the D is unclear. CDR1 and CDR2 from the germline V gene are MNHNS and SASEGT. The CDR3 spans 13 residues. The ends were cut back, 8 bases at V and 2 bases at J, with 13 bases in the middle. The CDR3 spells CASARQEPYEQYF. CDR3 nucleotides: TGTGCCAGCGCGAGGCAGGAGCCCTACGAGCAGTACTTC.

The chain uses TRBV6-1 and TRBJ2-2; D might be TRBD1 (6 bases). Trimming cost V 6 bases and J 3 bases, with 17 bases left between them. The CDR3 has 16 residues. The germline V gene has CDR1 MNHNS and CDR2 SASEGT. The CDR3 DNA sequence: TGTGCCAGCAGGCTCAGGGGTTCCAGGGACACCGGGGAGCTGTTTTTT. Its translation: CASRLRGSRDTGELFF.

This clonotype was picked up a small number of times. The rearrangement joins TRBV10-3 to TRBJ1-2; D is ambiguous. CDR3 length: 13 residues. Trimming left V 0 bases short and J 8 bases short, with 10 bases between. Per the germline V gene, CDR1 is ENHRY and CDR2 is SYGVKD. The CDR3 region has the DNA TGTGCCATCAGTGAGTCTGGACGCGACGGCTACACCTTC. This sequence encodes CAISESGRDGYTF.

On this clonotype: Compared with germline, one end of the junction differs, possibly owing to a read error. V is TRBV2 and J is TRBJ1-3; unclear D gene. The CDR3 is 12 amino acids. The germline V gene has CDR1 SNHLY and CDR2 FYNNEI. The CDR3 nucleotides are TGTGCCAGCAAGGTCACCGGAAACGCCATATATTTT. This gives the protein CASKVTGNAIYF.